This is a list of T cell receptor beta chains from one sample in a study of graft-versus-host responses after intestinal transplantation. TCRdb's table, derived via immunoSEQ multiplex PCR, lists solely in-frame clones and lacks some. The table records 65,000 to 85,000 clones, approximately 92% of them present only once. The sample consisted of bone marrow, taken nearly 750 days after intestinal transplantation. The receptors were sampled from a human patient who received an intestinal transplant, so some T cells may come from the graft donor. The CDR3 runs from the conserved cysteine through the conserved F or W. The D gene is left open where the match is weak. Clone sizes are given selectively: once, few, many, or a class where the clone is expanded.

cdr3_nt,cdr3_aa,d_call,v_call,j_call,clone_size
TGTGCCAGCAGCCCCAGACAGGGAGGAAAAAACGAGCAGTACTTC,CASSPRQGGKNEQYF,NA,TRBV7-6,TRBJ2-7,NA
TGTGCCAGCAGCCAAGTGGGTCTAGCGGGAGAATACGAGCAGTACTTC,CASSQVGLAGEYEQYF,TRBD2,TRBV14,TRBJ2-7,NA
TGTGCCAGCAGCTTCGGGGCACCAGATCAGCCCCAGCATTTT,CASSFGAPDQPQHF,NA,TRBV5-3,TRBJ1-5,once
TGTGCCAGCAGCTTTACTGCTAGCACAGATACGCAGTATTTT,CASSFTASTDTQYF,NA,TRBV5-4,TRBJ2-3,NA
TGTGCCAGCAGCCAACCAGCGGGGGGGCCTGGCACCGGGGAGCTGTTTTTT,CASSQPAGGPGTGELFF,TRBD2,TRBV7-6,TRBJ2-2,NA
TGTGCCAGCCTTCTTATACGGGACAGGGTTTATGGCTACACCTTC,CASLLIRDRVYGYTF,TRBD1,TRBV2,TRBJ1-2,NA
TGCGCCAGCAGCCAAACCCCGGGAATTGGAGGGATTTCACCCCTCCACTTT,CASSQTPGIGGISPLHF,NA,TRBV4-1,TRBJ1-6,NA
TGTGCCAGTAGTATGACTGGGGCGGAATACACAGATACGCAGTATTTT,CASSMTGAEYTDTQYF,NA,TRBV19,TRBJ2-3,NA
TGTGCCAGCAGCTTAGCTGGGCAGCCCCAGCATTTT,CASSLAGQPQHF,NA,TRBV7-2,TRBJ1-5,NA
TGTGCCAGCAGCACCCAGGGAATATATGGCTACACCTTC,CASSTQGIYGYTF,NA,TRBV9,TRBJ1-2,NA
TGTGCCAGCAGCCAAGTAGGTGACATGAACACTGAAGCTTTCTTT,CASSQVGDMNTEAFF,NA,TRBV14,TRBJ1-1,NA
TGTGCCAGCAGCTTATCCCCTGGACTAGCGGGAGGGAGCACAGATACGCAGTATTTT,CASSLSPGLAGGSTDTQYF,TRBD2,TRBV13,TRBJ2-3,NA
TGTGCCAGTAGTATGCCCCTCTGGGCGGGGGGGCCTTTTATAGAGACCCAGTACTTC,CASSMPLWAGGPFIETQYF,TRBD2,TRBV19,TRBJ2-5,NA
TGTGCCAGCAGCTCGCCGGGACAGGGGGCCTTTAAATCTGGCTACACCTTC,CASSSPGQGAFKSGYTF,TRBD1,TRBV11-2,TRBJ1-2,NA
TGTGCCAGCTCACCCGAACAGGGAATTGAGGGTTATGGCTACACCTTC,CASSPEQGIEGYGYTF,NA,TRBV18,TRBJ1-2,NA
TGTGCCAGCAGCGTAGCCGGGACAGAGAACACTGAAGCTTTCTTT,CASSVAGTENTEAFF,TRBD1,TRBV9,TRBJ1-1,once
TGTGCCAGCAGTTATTCCAGCAGTACTGAAGCTTTCTTT,CASSYSSSTEAFF,NA,TRBV6-5,TRBJ1-1,NA
TGCGCCAGCTCTCCGAGACAGGGGAACGGCAATCAGCCCCAGCATTTT,CASSPRQGNGNQPQHF,TRBD1,TRBV10-2,TRBJ1-5,NA
TGTGCCAGCCCCGGGACAGGGGAGATCAATGAGCAGTTCTTC,CASPGTGEINEQFF,TRBD1,TRBV2,TRBJ2-1,NA
TGTGCCAGCAGTCCATCTCCCACGGGGGCGAGGGCCCAGTACTTC,CASSPSPTGARAQYF,NA,TRBV27,TRBJ2-5,NA
TGTGCCAGCAGGACGACGGAGGATAGCAATCAGCCCCAGCATTTT,CASRTTEDSNQPQHF,NA,TRBV2,TRBJ1-5,NA
TGTGCCAGCAGCTTGACAGGGGATAATTCACCCCTCCACTTT,CASSLTGDNSPLHF,TRBD1,TRBV7-9,TRBJ1-6,NA
TGTGCCAGCAGCTTGGGGCGGGGGAACAATGAGCAGTTCTTC,CASSLGRGNNEQFF,TRBD2,TRBV7-4,TRBJ2-1,NA
TGTGCCAGCAGTCCTGGACAGACATATGGCTACACCTTC,CASSPGQTYGYTF,NA,TRBV6-5,TRBJ1-2,once
TGTGCCAGCAGCTTCGGGACTAGCGTTACGAAAGAGACCCAGTACTTC,CASSFGTSVTKETQYF,TRBD2,TRBV7-9,TRBJ2-5,NA
TGTGCCAGCAGTGAGAGGGCTAGCGGAAACTCCTACGAGCAGTACTTC,CASSERASGNSYEQYF,TRBD2,TRBV6-1,TRBJ2-7,NA
TGTGCCACCAGCAGAGAAGGGGCCGGGACAGCTTACAATGAGCAGTTCTTC,CATSREGAGTAYNEQFF,TRBD1,TRBV15,TRBJ2-1,once
TGCGCCAGCAGCTTGTCCGTTGGGGGCTCCTCCTACGAGCAGTACTTC,CASSLSVGGSSYEQYF,NA,TRBV5-1,TRBJ2-7,NA
TGTGCCAGTACCCCCACAGGGACAGACACCTATGGCTACACCTTC,CASTPTGTDTYGYTF,TRBD1,TRBV19,TRBJ1-2,NA
TGTGCCAGCAGCTTGTACGTCTCCTACAATGAGCAGTTCTTC,CASSLYVSYNEQFF,NA,TRBV11-2,TRBJ2-1,NA
TGTGCCAGCAGGGTGGGGGGCCAAGAGACCCAGTACTTC,CASRVGGQETQYF,NA,TRBV5-4,TRBJ2-5,NA
TGTGCCAGCAGCCGACGTGCCCAGACGGCCAACACTGAAGCTTTCTTT,CASSRRAQTANTEAFF,NA,TRBV7-9,TRBJ1-1,once
TGTGCCAGCAGCCCCACCCCCCTGGGGACCAACGAGCAGTACTTC,CASSPTPLGTNEQYF,NA,TRBV7-7,TRBJ2-7,NA
TGTGCCAGCAGTCGGGACAGAGGGGAGCAGTTCTTC,CASSRDRGEQFF,TRBD1,TRBV6-7,TRBJ2-1,NA
TGTGCCAGCTCACCCGGACAGCCAACCTATGGCTACACCTTC,CASSPGQPTYGYTF,NA,TRBV18,TRBJ1-2,once
TGTGCCAGTAACAGTAACAGCGTGGCGGGAGGTGAAGCTTTCTTT,CASNSNSVAGGEAFF,NA,TRBV6-5,TRBJ1-1,NA